One sample yielded the 26 T cell receptor beta chains listed below, sequenced in a study of cytomegalovirus exposure and HLA in healthy donors (dated by TCRdb to the late 2010s). Preparation of the library involved the immunoSEQ multiplex PCR assay. The multiplex PCR relied on a mix of 60 forward primers for TCR Vbeta segments and 13 reverse primers for TCR Jbeta segments. This immuneACCESS table, as held by TCRdb, lists in-frame sequences with V and J called but not all clones. Of the missing ones, under half trace to an unresolved V gene in checked studies; the others have no known cause. The sample contains roughly 200,000 clones, more than 65% of them found a single time. The ten largest clones take up approximately 0.55% of the sample. The sample taken for sequencing was PBMCs. These receptors came from a woman between 50 and 59 years old in good health and CMV-seronegative.

The chain links TRBV28 to TRBJ2-5, with D possibly being TRBD2 (6 bases). V lost 8 bases to trimming and J lost 1 base, with 17 bases between them. CDR1 is MDHEN, CDR2 SYDVKM, per germline. CDR3 size: 15 residues. The CDR3 here is CASSSGRLSQETQYF. The CDR3 DNA reads TGTGCCAGCTCTTCGGGGAGGTTGTCCCAAGAGACCCAGTACTTC.

The chain has TRBV19 and TRBJ1-6; D might be TRBD1 (5 bases). V gave up 5 bases and J gave up 9 bases, with 8 bases separating them. The CDR3 extends over 12 amino acids. Germline values: CDR1 LNHDA, CDR2 SQIVND (reference sequence). The CDR3 reads CASSARVSPLHF. DNA of the CDR3: TGTGCCAGTAGTGCCAGGGTTTCACCCCTCCACTTT.

This chain links TRBV7-2 with TRBJ2-3, with TRBD2 as a possible D gene (7 bases). Germline V gene sequence: CDR1 SGHTA, CDR2 FQGNSA. This CDR3 comprises 16 residues. V was trimmed by 2 bases and J by 7 bases, leaving 19 bases between them. The CDR3 nucleotides read TGTGCCAGCAGCTTAAGGGGCGCGGGGGCGGTAAATACGCAGTATTTT. It translates to CASSLRGAGAVNTQYF.

The chain joins TRBV18 to TRBJ2-5; D remains unclear. V was pared by 10 bases and J by 5 bases, with 11 bases between. The V gene's germline CDR1 is KGHSH and CDR2 LQKENI. The CDR3 covers 11 residues. The CDR3 nucleotides read TGTGCCACCGGAACCGGGGAGACCCAGTACTTC. Its protein is CATGTGETQYF.

This clone occurred once. This rearrangement joins TRBV5-6 to TRBJ2-7, with 7 bases identical to TRBD2. The germline V gene has CDR1 SGHDT and CDR2 YYEEEE. The CDR3 contains 18 residues. V was clipped by 1 base and J by 5 bases; unmatched bases: 18. The CDR3 nucleotides read TGTGCCAGCAGCTTGCCCAGGCCGCTTCGGGGGAGGGCTAACGAGCAGTACTTC. Translation: CASSLPRPLRGRANEQYF.

The rearrangement links TRBV25-1 to TRBJ1-2; no definite D call. Per germline, CDR1 MGHDK and CDR2 SYGVNS. The V end was cut by 6 bases, the J end by 2 bases, with 7 bases between. There are 12 residues in the CDR3. The CDR3 sequence is CASRAANYGYTF. The CDR3 DNA follows: TGTGCCAGCAGGGCAGCGAACTATGGCTACACCTTC.

The V and J genes are TRBV15 and TRBJ1-5, with D perhaps TRBD1 (5 bases). Germline V lookup: CDR1 LNHNV, CDR2 YYDKDF (reference sequence). V lost 3 bases and J 0 bases, leaving 6 bases between the germline ends. This CDR3 has 14 amino acids. The CDR3 loop reads CATSRGLSNQPQHF. The CDR3 DNA reads as TGTGCCACCAGCAGGGGACTTAGCAATCAGCCCCAGCATTTT.

Regarding this clone: One junction end does not reproduce the germline sequence, and a read error may be involved. The genes are TRBV7-2 and TRBJ2-3; D is unresolved. CDR1 SGHTA and CDR2 FQGNSA come from the germline V gene. The CDR3 loop spans 15 amino acids. DNA for the CDR3: TGTGCCAGCAGCTTTGGGCCCCCGAGCATAGATACGCAGTATTTT. Protein product: CASSFGPPSIDTQYF.

CDR3 in DNA: TGTGCCAGCAGTTTGGGACAGGGGCTAACGTATGGCTACACCTTC. Its protein is CASSLGQGLTYGYTF. This sequence joins TRBV6-5 and TRBJ1-2; the match to TRBD1 covers 10 bases. The CDR3 spans 15 residues. Germline V gene data show CDR1 as MNHEY and CDR2 as SVGAGI. V shed 4 bases and J 5 bases; nucleotides not matched to a gene: 7.

The rearrangement joins TRBV30 to TRBJ1-2, with 12 positions matching TRBD1. Germline V CDR1 and CDR2: GTSNPN, SVGIG (reference sequence). The CDR3 runs to 14 residues. Trimming took 5 bases from V and 4 from J; bases not matched to a gene: 5. Written as DNA, the CDR3 is TGTGCCTGGGGGGACAGGGGGCAGAGCTATGGCTACACCTTC. It yields the protein CAWGDRGQSYGYTF.

The gene calls are TRBV7-8 and TRBJ1-4; 11 positions agree with TRBD1. CDR1 and CDR2 from the germline V gene are SGHVS and FQNEAQ. There are 15 residues in the CDR3. V trimming: 5 bases; J trimming: 11 bases; junction bases outside the gene matches: 10. CDR3 nucleotides: TGTGCCAGCAGCCCGCGGACAGGGGGCCGGGAGAAACTGTTTTTT. Translating it yields CASSPRTGGREKLFF.

The genes are TRBV30 and TRBJ1-5, with TRBD1 matching over 9 bases. This CDR3 spans 14 amino acids. CDR1 is GTSNPN and CDR2 is SVGIG in the germline V gene (reference sequence). The junction had 3 bases not matched to a gene; V was cut back by 1 base and J by 5 bases. CDR3 DNA sequence: TGTGCCTGGAGTGGGACAGGGGAAGATCAGCCCCAGCATTTT. Translating it yields CAWSGTGEDQPQHF.

For the CDR3, the DNA is TGCAGTGCCGAGGGAGAAGGCGAGCAGTACTTC. Encoded protein: CSAEGEGEQYF. This chain joins TRBV20-1 and TRBJ2-5, with a tentative D call TRBD2 (5 bases). The better agreement between TRBJ2-7 and the DNA end casts doubt on the J call. The CDR3 extends over 11 amino acids. Germline-derived CDR1 and CDR2 are DFQATT and SNEGSKA (reference sequence).

Note on this clone: A read error may account for a junction end that differs from germline. The CDR3 region is CVSLRNGGYEQYF. CDR3 in DNA: TGTGTCAGCCTAAGAAACGGGGGCTACGAGCAGTACTTC. The gene calls are TRBV6-1 and TRBJ2-7; D perhaps matches TRBD2 (6 bases). CDR1 is MNHNS, CDR2 SASEGT, per germline. The CDR3 has 13 amino acids.

The chain employs TRBV7-3 and TRBJ2-3; D is uncertain. Per germline, CDR1 SGHTA and CDR2 FQGTGA. This CDR3 region has 16 residues. V shed 0 bases and J shed 2 bases, with 12 bases lying between them. In nucleotides, the CDR3 is TGTGCCAGCAGCTTAACCCCCGCAGGTTTCACAGATACGCAGTATTTT. Amino acids: CASSLTPAGFTDTQYF.

The chain combines TRBV29-1 with TRBJ2-2; 10 bases are a match to TRBD2. The CDR3 has 16 amino acids. From germline, CDR1 is SQVTM and CDR2 ANQGSEA. V gave up 3 bases and J gave up 9 bases; unmatched junction bases: 13. The CDR3 loop reads CSVDERGAGGERELFF. The CDR3 DNA sequence: TGCAGCGTTGATGAGAGGGGAGCGGGGGGGGAGAGGGAGCTGTTTTTT.

The genes are TRBV29-1 and TRBJ2-5; 7 nucleotides line up with TRBD2. The V gene's germline CDR1 is SQVTM and CDR2 ANQGSEA. V shed 4 bases and J 5 bases; nucleotides not matched to a gene: 7. The CDR3 is made up of 13 amino acids. The chain's CDR3 is CSVGGGGLETQYF. For the CDR3, the DNA is TGCAGCGTTGGGGGGGGAGGTTTGGAGACCCAGTACTTC.

This clone was counted between two and nine times. This chain links TRBV10-3 with TRBJ2-7; 7 positions match TRBD2. Per the germline V gene, CDR1 is ENHRY and CDR2 is SYGVKD. This CDR3 spans 11 amino acids. V trimming: 8 bases; J trimming: 3 bases; junction bases outside the gene matches: 1. This chain's CDR3 is CAIGGGYEQYF. CDR3 sequence (DNA): TGTGCCATCGGCGGGGGCTACGAGCAGTACTTC.

This clone was observed a few times. The gene calls are TRBV4-3 and TRBJ2-7; weak D call: TRBD2 (6 bases). The germline V and J ends were trimmed by 1 base and 2 bases, with 9 bases remaining between them. This CDR3 region has 14 residues. From germline, CDR1 is LGHNA and CDR2 YSLEER. In nucleotides, the CDR3 is TGCGCCAGCAGCCAAGGCGGAGGGACCTACGAGCAGTACTTC. Protein product: CASSQGGGTYEQYF.

The gene calls are TRBV11-2 and TRBJ2-5; no firm D call. TRBJ2-7 matches the DNA end more closely, so the J call is doubtful. CDR1 SGHAT and CDR2 FQNNGV come from the germline V gene. There are 14 residues in the CDR3. CDR3 sequence: CASSLAQKTYEQYF. For the CDR3, the DNA is TGTGCCAGCAGCTTAGCACAGAAGACCTACGAGCAGTACTTC.

This clone occurred a few times. Other DNA sequences in the same sample also yield this CDR3. The CDR3 nucleotides are TGTGCCAGCAGCTTGGGAGGTCTCGGCGGGGGGCCTTCCGGGGAGCTGTTTTTT. Its translation: CASSLGGLGGGPSGELFF. The gene calls are TRBV5-4 and TRBJ2-2; 8 bases map to TRBD2. V lost 0 bases to trimming and J lost 6 bases; unmatched junction nucleotides: 13. CDR1 is SGHNT, CDR2 YYREEE, per germline (reference sequence). The CDR3 is 18 residues long. Full variable domain (rest looked up from reference TRBV5-4 and TRBJ2-2): ETGVTQSPTHLIKTRGQQVTLRCSSQSGHNTVSWYQQALGQGPQFIFQYYREEENGRGNFPPRFSGLQFPNYSSELNVNALELDDSALYLCASSLGGLGGGPSGELFFGEGSRLTVL.

About this clone itself: One end of the junction does not line up with germline, which may come from a read error. V gene TRBV28 combines with J gene TRBJ2-4, with D possibly being TRBD2 (7 bases). CDR1 and CDR2 from the germline V gene are MDHEN and SYDVKM. This CDR3 has 12 amino acids. The CDR3 sequence: CASTLGGGGVYF. The DNA of the CDR3 is TGTGCCAGCACTTTAGGGGGGGGCGGGGTGTACTTC.

This rearrangement joins TRBV6-5 to TRBJ1-2; tentative D call: TRBD1 (5 bases). There are 13 residues in the CDR3. Trimming removed 6 bases from V and 7 bases from J, with 15 bases in between. Germline V gives CDR1 MNHEY, CDR2 SVGAGI. The CDR3 sequence: CASRPTGDGGYTF. The CDR3 DNA sequence: TGTGCCAGCAGACCCACGGGGGACGGTGGCTACACCTTC.

V and J are TRBV5-1 and TRBJ2-5; 9 bases are shared with TRBD2. V lost 10 bases, J lost 4 bases, and 8 bases stayed unmatched. CDR3 length: 13 residues. The germline gives CDR1 SGHRS, CDR2 YFSETQ. This CDR3 reads CASYGSGGETQYF. The CDR3 DNA follows: TGCGCCTCCTACGGTAGCGGGGGAGAGACCCAGTACTTC. The variable domain in full, with the rest retrieved from reference TRBV5-1 and TRBJ2-5, is KAGVTQTPRYLIKTRGQQVTLSCSPISGHRSVSWYQQTPGQGLQFLFEYFSETQRNKGNFPGRFSGRQFSNSRSEMNVSTLELGDSALYLCASYGSGGETQYFGPGTRLLVL.

With respect to this clone: Other DNA sequences within the sample encode an identical CDR3. This sequence joins TRBV6-6 and TRBJ2-5, with 7 positions matching TRBD1. From germline, CDR1 is MNHNY and CDR2 SVGAGI (reference sequence). V gave up 0 bases and J gave up 1 base; unmatched junction bases: 2. The CDR3 consists of 15 residues. In nucleotides, the CDR3 is TGTGCCAGCAGTTACTCTGACAGGGCCCAAGAGACCCAGTACTTC. Translated: CASSYSDRAQETQYF.

The rearrangement links TRBV21-1 to TRBJ1-5; the table assigns TRBD1, which was not confirmed against the DNA. TRBV21-1 corresponds to a pseudogene. The CDR3 is made up of 15 amino acids. CDR3 nucleotides: TGTGCCAGCAGCTGGCACAGGGGTAGCAATCAGCCCCAGCATTTT. It is translated as CASSWHRGSNQPQHF.